Described below is a single TCR beta chain sequence and its context. Its antigen is currently unknown. The sample originates from a study of beta chain features in type 1 diabetes. Study details: Over all samples combined, about 100,000,000 sorted cells were examined. Study-wide results and limits: There was a possibility that cDNA sequencing over-represented cells with high TCR expression. Within each of all four CD4+ subsets, Type 1 diabetes patients had TCRB CDR3s that were moderately but significantly shorter.

Investigators reverse transcribed all isolated RNA, so they sequenced expressed TCRB transcripts. Only in-frame clones appear in the TCRdb table, and some are missing; sequencing was by immunoSEQ multiplex PCR. Seen here are almost 350,000 clones, about a tenth observed once, and the top ten hold 0.95% to 1.1%. Sample: central memory CD4+ T cells from blood. The TCR comes from a man younger than 40 with type 1 diabetes.

Here the CDR3 reads CASRIGDRSAFF. CDR3 nucleotides: TGTGCCAGCAGAATTGGGGATCGGTCAGCTTTCTTC. The V gene is TRBV28, the J gene TRBJ2-1; no clear D gene. From germline, CDR1 is MDHEN and CDR2 SYDVKM. CDR3 size: 12 residues. Trimming took 6 bases from V and 16 from J, leaving 19 bases between them. Full variable domain (missing parts from reference TRBV28 and TRBJ2-1): DVKVTQSSRYLVKRTGEKVFLECVQDMDHENMFWYRQDPGLGLRLIYFSYDVKMKEKGDIPEGYSVSREKKERFSLILESASTNQTSMYLCASRIGDRSAFFGPGTRLTVL.